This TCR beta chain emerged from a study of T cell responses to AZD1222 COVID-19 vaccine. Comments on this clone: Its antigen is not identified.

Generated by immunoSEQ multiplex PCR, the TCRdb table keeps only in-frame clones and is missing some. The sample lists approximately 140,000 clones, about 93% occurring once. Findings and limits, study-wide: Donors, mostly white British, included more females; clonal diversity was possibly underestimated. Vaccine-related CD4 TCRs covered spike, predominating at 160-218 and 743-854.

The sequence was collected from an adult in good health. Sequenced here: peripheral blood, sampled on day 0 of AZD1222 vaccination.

The CDR3 reads CASSQVTAYGYTF. The CDR3 DNA sequence: TGCGCCAGCAGCCAAGTGACAGCCTATGGCTACACCTTC. This chain connects TRBV4-1 to TRBJ1-2; TRBD1 might be the D (5 bases). CDR1 and CDR2 from the germline V gene are MGHRA and YSYEKL. The CDR3 runs 13 residues. The germline V and J ends were trimmed by 1 base and 4 bases, with 7 bases remaining between them.